These 19 T cell receptor beta chains were sequenced from one sample in a study of read filtering for tumor transcriptome and immune sequencing. From approximately 430 ng of RNA, a library with molecular barcoded alpha/delta and beta/gamma adaptors was made. TCRdb re-analysed the reads in MiXCR, keeping a single row per CDR3 protein. This table holds fewer than 90,000 distinct CDR3 sequences, 10% to 15% found once. Sequences were obtained from a population of CD138-negative cells sorted from bone marrow. The receptors shown here come from a donor aged 40 or older with multiple myeloma.

Ten or more counts support this clonotype. The chain has TRBV5-1 and TRBJ2-2; 7 positions agree with TRBD2. This CDR3 is 15 amino acids long. The germline V gene has CDR1 SGHRS and CDR2 YFSETQ. J gave up 7 bases and V 3 bases, and 9 bases lay outside the gene matches. In DNA, the CDR3 is TGCGCCAGCAGCTCGGTGGCGGGAGAGGGCGGGGAGCTGTTTTTT. It translates to CASSSVAGEGGELFF. Variable domain in full (rest from reference TRBV5-1 and TRBJ2-2): KAGVTQTPRYLIKTRGQQVTLSCSPISGHRSVSWYQQTPGQGLQFLFEYFSETQRNKGNFPGRFSGRQFSNSRSEMNVSTLELGDSALYLCASSSVAGEGGELFFGEGSRLTVL.

This clonotype has at least ten counts. The chain joins TRBV10-3 to TRBJ1-1; 7 nucleotides agree with TRBD1. Germline V gene lookup returns CDR1 ENHRY and CDR2 SYGVKD. The CDR3 consists of 12 residues. V lost 6 bases, J lost 6 bases, and 4 bases stayed unmatched. In DNA, the CDR3 is TGTGCCATCAGCGAGGGGGCAGCTGAAGCTTTCTTT. This translates into CAISEGAAEAFF.

The sample holds many counts of this clonotype. The chain combines TRBV29-1 with TRBJ2-5; D unresolved. Germline CDR1 and CDR2: SQVTM and ANQGSEA. The V and J ends lost 4 bases and 2 bases respectively, with 5 bases between them. The CDR3 loop spans 11 amino acids. CDR3 protein: CSVAEQETQYF. DNA for the CDR3: TGCAGCGTTGCGGAGCAAGAGACCCAGTACTTC.

Notes on this clonotype: With a much larger clone just one base away, this may be a read error. V gene TRBV7-2 combines with J gene TRBJ2-1; 7 nucleotides align to TRBD1. Germline assignment: CDR1 SGHTA and CDR2 FQGNSA. The V gene end was trimmed by 1 base and the J gene end by 12 bases; junction bases not matched to a gene: 6. The CDR3 runs to 13 residues. The CDR3 DNA follows: TGTGCCAGCAGCTTAGTGGGCGCAGGGGGGCAGTTCTTC. It specifies CASSLVGAGGQFF.

This clonotype was picked up many times. V gene TRBV20-1 combines with J gene TRBJ2-7; either TRBD1 or TRBD2 may supply D (6 bases each). Trimming removed 6 bases at V and 2 bases at J, with 20 bases between. The CDR3 runs to 15 residues. Germline-derived CDR1 and CDR2 are DFQATT and SNEGSKA (reference sequence). CDR3 bases: TGCAGTGCCGTCGGAGGGGGTGCCTCAACCTACGAGCAGTACTTC. It codes for CSAVGGGASTYEQYF.

This clonotype was detected many times. CDR3 coding DNA: TGCAGTGCCACGACGGCAAACTATGGCTACACCTTC. Protein sequence: CSATTANYGYTF. The rearrangement links TRBV20-1 to TRBJ1-2; D is uncertain. Trimming removed 6 bases from V and 2 bases from J, with 10 bases in between. CDR3 length equals 12 residues. Germline CDR1 and CDR2: DFQATT and SNEGSKA (reference sequence).

For this clonotype: A much bigger clone sits one base away, suggesting this may be a read error. V usage is TRBV12-3 or TRBV12-4 and J usage is TRBJ2-1; 8 bases are shared with TRBD2. This CDR3 has 14 amino acids. After removal of 4 bases from V and 12 bases from J, the junction contained 11 bases not matched to a gene. The CDR3 loop is CASSSEREQDGQFF. Here the CDR3 DNA reads TGTGCCAGCAGTTCCGAGCGGGAGCAGGATGGGCAGTTCTTC.

This clonotype was recorded at least ten times. V gene TRBV11-1 combines with J gene TRBJ2-2, with D perhaps matching TRBD1 (6 bases). V shed 4 bases and J shed 0 bases, with 9 bases lying between them. The CDR3 sequence is 15 residues long. Germline CDR1 reads SGHAT; CDR2 reads FQDESV (reference sequence). CDR3: CASSSGTTNTGELFF. The CDR3 DNA is TGTGCCAGCAGCTCCGGGACAACGAACACCGGGGAGCTGTTTTTT.

This clonotype occurred many times. The V and J genes are TRBV7-2 and TRBJ2-1, with 9 bases identical to TRBD2. V was clipped by 6 bases and J by 5 bases; unmatched bases: 11. In germline, CDR1 is SGHTA, CDR2 FQGNSA. The CDR3 covers 16 residues. DNA for the CDR3: TGTGCCAGCAGGGCTAGGGGGGCTAGCGGGAACAATGAGCAGTTCTTC. Translation: CASRARGASGNNEQFF.

Comments on this clonotype: The conserved phenylalanine or tryptophan normally closing the CDR3 is absent here, so this likely arose from a read error. The DNA is left out, because the CDR3 cannot be placed on it with certainty; the CDR3 is given as TCRdb lists it. This chain joins TRBV10-3 and TRBJ2-5; the table names TRBD1, a call not compared with the DNA. Looked up from germline, CDR1 is ENHRY and CDR2 is SYGVKD. The CDR3 region is 14 residues in length, termini included. The CDR3 is CAISEKTGQETQCL.

The V gene is TRBV2, the J gene TRBJ1-3; a possible D gene is TRBD1 (6 bases). Trimming removed 6 bases from V and 0 bases from J, with 15 bases in between. There are 16 residues in the CDR3. CDR1 is SNHLY, CDR2 FYNNEI, per germline. The CDR3 DNA reads TGTGCCAGCAGCGCTACAGGGTCGAGCTCTGGAAACACCATATATTTT. It specifies CASSATGSSSGNTIYF.

As regards this clonotype: The junction departs from the called germline gene at one end, perhaps through a read error. The chain couples TRBV2 to TRBJ2-3; the match to TRBD2 covers 12 bases. This CDR3 comprises 18 residues. Germline lookup yields CDR1 SNHLY and CDR2 FYNNEI. The DNA of the CDR3 is TGTGTCAGCAGGTCTAGCGGGAGGGGTCTTGGAAGCACAGATACGCAGTATTTT. It is translated as CVSRSSGRGLGSTDTQYF.

This clonotype was detected many times. The chain joins TRBV4-2 to TRBJ1-1; D call uncertain. Germline CDR1 reads LGHNA; CDR2 reads YNFKEQ. Trimming took off 0 bases at V and 5 bases at J, with 10 bases between the two ends. The CDR3 has 14 amino acids. Written as DNA, the CDR3 is TGTGCCAGCAGCCAAGACCAAATTGGAACTGAAGCTTTCTTT. As protein: CASSQDQIGTEAFF.

V and J are TRBV7-3 and TRBJ2-1; 7 nucleotides align to TRBD1. The germline CDR1 and CDR2 sequences are SGHTA and FQGTGA. V trimming: 6 bases; J trimming: 4 bases; junction bases outside the gene matches: 9. This CDR3 has 15 amino acids. The CDR3: CASRPSGTVYNEQFF. The CDR3 DNA sequence: TGTGCCAGCAGACCCTCCGGGACAGTTTACAATGAGCAGTTCTTC.

The chain combines TRBV2 with TRBJ2-1, with D possibly being TRBD2 (6 bases). Germline-derived CDR1 and CDR2 are SNHLY and FYNNEI. CDR3 length: 18 amino acids. Deletions cut 7 bases from V and 0 bases from J, with 22 bases between. CDR3 residues: CASIPGLGRQSSYNEQFF. CDR3 in DNA: TGTGCCAGCATTCCCGGGCTCGGGAGACAGAGCTCCTACAATGAGCAGTTCTTC.

This clonotype was seen repeatedly, ten times or more. The chain carries TRBV24-1 and TRBJ2-3, with D uncertain. CDR3 size: 14 residues. V lost 4 bases, J lost 4 bases, and 11 bases lay in between. Looked up from germline, CDR1 is KGHDR and CDR2 is SFDVKD. This CDR3 is CATSERDSADTQYF. In DNA form, the CDR3 reads TGTGCCACCAGTGAAAGGGATTCGGCAGATACGCAGTATTTT.

Many counts were recorded for this clonotype. The chain carries TRBV7-2 and TRBJ1-2; D unclear. Germline CDR1 reads SGHTA; CDR2 reads FQGNSA. The CDR3 loop spans 13 amino acids. V lost 0 bases and J lost 2, with 4 bases in between. CDR3 residues: CASSLAANYGYTF. For the CDR3, the DNA is TGTGCCAGCAGCTTAGCAGCAAACTATGGCTACACCTTC.

This clonotype showed up many times. The chain carries TRBV5-1 and TRBJ1-1; the D gene is possibly TRBD1 (5 bases). The CDR3 covers 13 residues. The germline CDR1 and CDR2 sequences are SGHRS and YFSETQ. V gave up 4 bases and J gave up 4 bases, with 11 bases separating them. CDR3 nucleotide sequence: TGCGCCAGCAGCCCTGAGGGGTTCACTGAAGCTTTCTTT. Residues: CASSPEGFTEAFF.

A few counts support this clonotype. This chain connects TRBV5-1 to TRBJ2-1, with D possibly matching TRBD1 (5 bases). The germline V gene encodes CDR1 SGHRS and CDR2 YFSETQ. The CDR3 extends over 15 amino acids. V shed 6 bases and J shed 3 bases, with 16 bases lying between them. The chain's CDR3 is CASTYTKGLYNEQFF. The CDR3 DNA follows: TGCGCCAGCACCTACACAAAGGGGCTCTACAATGAGCAGTTCTTC.